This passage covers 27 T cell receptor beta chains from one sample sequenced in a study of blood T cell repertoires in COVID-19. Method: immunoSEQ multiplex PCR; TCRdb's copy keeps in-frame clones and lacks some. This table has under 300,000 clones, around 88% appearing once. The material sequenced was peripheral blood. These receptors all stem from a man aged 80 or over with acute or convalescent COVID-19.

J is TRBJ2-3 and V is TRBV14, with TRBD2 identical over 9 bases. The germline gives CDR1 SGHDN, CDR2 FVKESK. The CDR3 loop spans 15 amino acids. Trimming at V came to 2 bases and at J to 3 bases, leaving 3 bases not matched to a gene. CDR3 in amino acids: CASSQKAGGTDTQYF. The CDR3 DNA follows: TGTGCCAGCAGCCAAAAAGCGGGAGGAACAGATACGCAGTATTTT.

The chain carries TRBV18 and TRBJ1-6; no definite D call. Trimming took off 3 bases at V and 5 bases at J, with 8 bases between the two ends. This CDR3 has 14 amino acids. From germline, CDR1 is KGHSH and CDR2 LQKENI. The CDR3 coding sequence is TGTGCCAGCTCACCGGGCAGAAATAATTCACCCCTCCACTTT. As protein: CASSPGRNNSPLHF.

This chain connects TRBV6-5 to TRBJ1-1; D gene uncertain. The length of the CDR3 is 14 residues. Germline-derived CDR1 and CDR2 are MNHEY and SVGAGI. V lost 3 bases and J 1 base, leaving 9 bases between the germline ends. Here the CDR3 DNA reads TGTGCCAGCAGTTATCAGATCCGGAACACTGAAGCTTTCTTT. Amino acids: CASSYQIRNTEAFF.

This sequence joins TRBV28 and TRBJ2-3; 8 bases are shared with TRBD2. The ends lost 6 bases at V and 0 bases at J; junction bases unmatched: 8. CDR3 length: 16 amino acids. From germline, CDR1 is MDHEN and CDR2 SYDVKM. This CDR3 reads CASSSFSGRSTDTQYF. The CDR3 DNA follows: TGTGCCAGCAGCTCCTTCAGCGGGAGAAGCACAGATACGCAGTATTTT.

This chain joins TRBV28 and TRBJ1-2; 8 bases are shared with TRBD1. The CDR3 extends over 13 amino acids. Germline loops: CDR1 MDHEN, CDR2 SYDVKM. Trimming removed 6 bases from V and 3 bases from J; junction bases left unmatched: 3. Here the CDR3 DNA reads TGTGCCAGCAGCTTGGACAGGGACTATGGCTACACCTTC. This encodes CASSLDRDYGYTF.

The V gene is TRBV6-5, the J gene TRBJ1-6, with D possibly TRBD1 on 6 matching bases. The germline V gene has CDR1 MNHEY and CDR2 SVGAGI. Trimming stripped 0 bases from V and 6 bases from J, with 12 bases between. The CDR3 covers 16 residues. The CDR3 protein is CASSYSRGLGNSPLHF. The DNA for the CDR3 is TGTGCCAGCAGTTACTCGAGGGGGTTAGGTAATTCACCCCTCCACTTT.

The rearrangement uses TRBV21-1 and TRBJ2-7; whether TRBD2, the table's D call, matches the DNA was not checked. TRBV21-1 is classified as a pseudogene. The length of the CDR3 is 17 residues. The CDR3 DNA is TGTGCCAGCAGCAGAGAGACTAGCGGTCCTTTCAGCTACGAGCAGTACTTC. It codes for CASSRETSGPFSYEQYF.

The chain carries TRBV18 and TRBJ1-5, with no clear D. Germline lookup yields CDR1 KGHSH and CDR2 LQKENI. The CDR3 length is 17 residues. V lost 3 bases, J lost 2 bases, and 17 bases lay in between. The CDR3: CASSPPGRAGGNQPQHF. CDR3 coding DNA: TGTGCCAGCTCACCCCCTGGCCGGGCGGGCGGCAATCAGCCCCAGCATTTT.

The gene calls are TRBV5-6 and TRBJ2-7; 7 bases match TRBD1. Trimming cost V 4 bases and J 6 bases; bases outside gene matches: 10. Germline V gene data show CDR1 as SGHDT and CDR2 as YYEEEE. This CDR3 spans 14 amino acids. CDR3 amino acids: CASSQIQGHREQYF. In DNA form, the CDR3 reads TGTGCCAGCAGCCAAATACAGGGGCATCGCGAGCAGTACTTC.

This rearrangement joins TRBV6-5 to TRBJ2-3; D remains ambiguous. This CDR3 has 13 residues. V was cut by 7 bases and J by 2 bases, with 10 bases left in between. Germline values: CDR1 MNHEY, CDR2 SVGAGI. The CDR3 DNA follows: TGTGCCAGCACCCCCTTAAACACAGATACGCAGTATTTT. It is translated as CASTPLNTDTQYF.

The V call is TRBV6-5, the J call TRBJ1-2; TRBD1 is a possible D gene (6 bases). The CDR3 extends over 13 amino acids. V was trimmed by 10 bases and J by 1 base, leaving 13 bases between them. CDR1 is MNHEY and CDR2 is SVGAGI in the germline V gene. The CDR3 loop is CATRTAINYGYTF. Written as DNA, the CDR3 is TGTGCCACCCGGACAGCTATTAACTATGGCTACACCTTC.

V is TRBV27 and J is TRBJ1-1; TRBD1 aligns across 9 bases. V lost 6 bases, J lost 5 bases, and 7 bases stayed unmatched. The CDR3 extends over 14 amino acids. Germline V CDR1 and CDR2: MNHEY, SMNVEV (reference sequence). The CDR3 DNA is TGTGCCAGCAGAAAGACAGGGGGTTGGACTGAAGCTTTCTTT. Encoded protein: CASRKTGGWTEAFF.

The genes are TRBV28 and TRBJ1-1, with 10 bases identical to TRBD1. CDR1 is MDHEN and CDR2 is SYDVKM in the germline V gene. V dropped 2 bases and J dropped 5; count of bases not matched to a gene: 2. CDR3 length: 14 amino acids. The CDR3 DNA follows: TGTGCCAGCAGTTTAGACAGGGGGCAGACTGAAGCTTTCTTT. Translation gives CASSLDRGQTEAFF.

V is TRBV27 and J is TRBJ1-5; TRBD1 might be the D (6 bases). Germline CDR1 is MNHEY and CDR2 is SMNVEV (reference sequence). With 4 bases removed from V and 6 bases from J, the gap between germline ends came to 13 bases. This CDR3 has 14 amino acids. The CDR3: CASSYWGPGQPQHF. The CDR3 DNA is TGTGCCAGCAGTTATTGGGGGCCAGGTCAGCCCCAGCATTTT.

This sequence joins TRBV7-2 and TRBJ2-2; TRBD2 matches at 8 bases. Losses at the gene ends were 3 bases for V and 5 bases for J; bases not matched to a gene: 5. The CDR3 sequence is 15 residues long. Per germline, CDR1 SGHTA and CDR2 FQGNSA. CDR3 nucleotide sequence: TGTGCCAGCAGCTTCGGGGGGGTTAGGACCGGGGAGCTGTTTTTT. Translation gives CASSFGGVRTGELFF.

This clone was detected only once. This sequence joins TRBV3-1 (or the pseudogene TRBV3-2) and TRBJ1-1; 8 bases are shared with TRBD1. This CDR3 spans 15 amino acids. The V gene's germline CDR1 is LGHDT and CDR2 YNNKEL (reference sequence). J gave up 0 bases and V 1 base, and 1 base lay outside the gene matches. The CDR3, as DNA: TGTGCCAGCAGCCAAGGACAGGGGATGAACACTGAAGCTTTCTTT. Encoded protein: CASSQGQGMNTEAFF.

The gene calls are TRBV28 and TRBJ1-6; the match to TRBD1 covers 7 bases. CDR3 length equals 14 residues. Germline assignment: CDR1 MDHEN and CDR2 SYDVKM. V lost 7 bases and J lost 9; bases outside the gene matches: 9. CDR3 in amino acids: CASILDRVGSPLHF. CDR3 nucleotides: TGTGCCAGCATCCTCGACAGGGTTGGTTCACCCCTCCACTTT.

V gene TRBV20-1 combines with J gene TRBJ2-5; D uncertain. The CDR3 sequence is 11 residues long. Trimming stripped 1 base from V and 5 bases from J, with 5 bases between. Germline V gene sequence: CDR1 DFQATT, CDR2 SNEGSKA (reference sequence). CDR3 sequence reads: CSARGRETQYF. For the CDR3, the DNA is TGCAGTGCTAGAGGGCGGGAGACCCAGTACTTC.

Written as DNA, the CDR3 is TGTGCCAGCAGCGGCTGGGACAGGGGGAATGAGCAGTTCTTC. Amino acid sequence: CASSGWDRGNEQFF. The chain uses TRBV7-9 and TRBJ2-1; 11 bases align to TRBD1. The V gene end was trimmed by 5 bases and the J gene end by 7 bases; junction bases not matched to a gene: 4. The germline CDR1 and CDR2 sequences are SEHNR and FQNEAQ (reference sequence). The length of the CDR3 is 14 residues.

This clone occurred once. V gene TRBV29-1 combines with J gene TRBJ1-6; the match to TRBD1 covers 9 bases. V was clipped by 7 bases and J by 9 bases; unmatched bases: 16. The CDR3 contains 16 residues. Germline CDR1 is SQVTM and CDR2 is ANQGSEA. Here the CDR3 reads CSALGTGQVSGSPLHF. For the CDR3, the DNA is TGCAGCGCTTTGGGGACAGGGCAGGTTTCGGGTTCACCCCTCCACTTT.

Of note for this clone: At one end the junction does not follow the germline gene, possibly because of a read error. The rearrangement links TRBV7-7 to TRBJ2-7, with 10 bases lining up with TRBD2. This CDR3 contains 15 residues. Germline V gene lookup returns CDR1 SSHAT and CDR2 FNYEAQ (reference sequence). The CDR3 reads CASSLGLAGVYEQYF. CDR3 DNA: TGTGCTAGCAGCTTAGGGCTAGCGGGAGTCTACGAGCAGTACTTC.

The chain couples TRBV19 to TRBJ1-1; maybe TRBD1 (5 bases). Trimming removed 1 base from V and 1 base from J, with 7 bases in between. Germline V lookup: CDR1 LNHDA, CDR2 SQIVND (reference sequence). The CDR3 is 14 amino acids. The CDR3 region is CASSIGGGNTEAFF. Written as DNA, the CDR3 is TGTGCCAGTAGTATAGGCGGGGGGAACACTGAAGCTTTCTTT.

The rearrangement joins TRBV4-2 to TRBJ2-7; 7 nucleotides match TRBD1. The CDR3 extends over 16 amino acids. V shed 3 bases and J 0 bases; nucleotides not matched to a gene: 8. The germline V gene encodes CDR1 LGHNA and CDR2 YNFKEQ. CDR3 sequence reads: CASSHDRDSSSYEQYF. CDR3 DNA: TGTGCCAGCAGCCATGACCGGGACAGTAGCTCCTACGAGCAGTACTTC.

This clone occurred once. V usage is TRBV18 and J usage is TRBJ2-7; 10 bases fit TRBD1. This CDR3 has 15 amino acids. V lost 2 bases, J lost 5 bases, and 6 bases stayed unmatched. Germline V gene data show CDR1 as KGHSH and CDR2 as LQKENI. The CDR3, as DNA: TGTGCCAGCTCACCAGTGGGACAGGGGTTCCACGAGCAGTACTTC. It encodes CASSPVGQGFHEQYF.

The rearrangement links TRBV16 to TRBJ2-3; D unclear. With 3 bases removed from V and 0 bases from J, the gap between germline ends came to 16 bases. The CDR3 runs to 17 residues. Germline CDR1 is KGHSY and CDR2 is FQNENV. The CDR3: CASSQVLTRISTDTQYF. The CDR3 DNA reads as TGTGCCAGCAGCCAGGTCCTGACGAGGATAAGCACAGATACGCAGTATTTT.

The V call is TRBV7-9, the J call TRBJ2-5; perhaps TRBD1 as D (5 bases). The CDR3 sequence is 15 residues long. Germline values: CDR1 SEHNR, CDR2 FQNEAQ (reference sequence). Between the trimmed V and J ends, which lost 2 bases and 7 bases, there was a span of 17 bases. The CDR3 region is CASSLPPSGIGTQYF. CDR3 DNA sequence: TGTGCCAGCAGCTTACCCCCTTCAGGGATCGGGACCCAGTACTTC.

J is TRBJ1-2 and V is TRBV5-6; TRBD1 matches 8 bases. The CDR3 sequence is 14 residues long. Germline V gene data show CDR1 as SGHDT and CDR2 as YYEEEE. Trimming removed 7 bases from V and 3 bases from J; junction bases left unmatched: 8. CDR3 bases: TGTGCCAGCTCTCCACAGGGGGAGTACTATGGCTACACCTTC. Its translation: CASSPQGEYYGYTF.